This entry is about one T cell receptor (beta chain). The data were taken from a study of T cells in tumors after PD-1 blockade. Study background: Each patient got pembrolizumab 200 mg every 3 weeks or cemiplimab 350 mg every 2 weeks. During anti-PD-1 treatment, some patients continued daily vismodegib 150 mg.

Some clones are missing from TCRdb's copy, which holds only in-frame ones; the method was immunoSEQ multiplex PCR. The data show approximately 47,000 clones, more than 65% seen once. Genomic DNA template from tumor biopsies or peripheral blood, about 616 ng to 6,500 ng input. The sequence came from a human donor with advanced basal cell or squamous cell carcinoma (not recorded which). This material consisted of PBMCs, taken before anti-PD-1 therapy.

The DNA of the CDR3 is TGCGCCAGCAGCCCCTGGGGGGGGGTGAAGGCGCAAACTGAAGCTTTCTTT. Its translation is CASSPWGGVKAQTEAFF. The V call is TRBV5-1, the J call TRBJ1-1; perhaps TRBD1 as D (5 bases). CDR3 length: 17 amino acids. Germline V gene lookup returns CDR1 SGHRS and CDR2 YFSETQ. Trimming removed 4 bases from V and 5 bases from J, with 24 bases in between. The complete variable domain, with remaining parts taken from reference TRBV5-1 and TRBJ1-1, reads KAGVTQTPRYLIKTRGQQVTLSCSPISGHRSVSWYQQTPGQGLQFLFEYFSETQRNKGNFPGRFSGRQFSNSRSEMNVSTLELGDSALYLCASSPWGGVKAQTEAFFGQGTRLTVV.